These T cell receptor beta chains were read from a single sample in a study of OX40 agonist ivuxolimab in advanced cancers. Using immunoSEQ multiplex PCR, the repertoire was profiled, and TCRdb retains in-frame clones only, with some absent. The top ten clones hold 3.9% of a sample with over 55,000 clones, approximately 86% of them seen once. The source material was CD4+ or CD8+ T cells sorted from blood, sampled in a trial of the OX40 agonist ivuxolimab. The receptors shown here come from an adult with an advanced solid tumor such as melanoma, head and neck, liver or kidney cancer. Both conserved end residues are part of each CDR3. Fields, in order: V gene, J gene, clone size, D gene, CDR3 DNA, CDR3 protein. A D gene is named only where the DNA matches it firmly. Clone size is given for some rows only: seen once, a few or many times, or a class if the clone is expanded.

TRBV10-3,TRBJ1-1,NA,TRBD1,TGTGCCACACAGGGGAATGTGAACACTGAAGCTTTCTTT,CATQGNVNTEAFF
TRBV20-1,TRBJ1-5,NA,NA,TGCAGTGCGGCAGGGAATCAGCCCCAGCATTTT,CSAAGNQPQHF
TRBV10-3,TRBJ2-2,NA,NA,TGTGCCATCAGTGAATTGAGGGGTACGGGCACCGGGGAGCTGTTTTTT,CAISELRGTGTGELFF
TRBV19,TRBJ1-5,NA,NA,TGTGCCAGTAGTATAGATGTGTCCCAGCCCCAGCATTTT,CASSIDVSQPQHF
TRBV28,TRBJ1-2,NA,TRBD1,TGTGCCAGCAGTCCCTCCCCTGGACAGGGTGGTTATGGCTACACCTTC,CASSPSPGQGGYGYTF
TRBV6-5,TRBJ1-1,NA,NA,TGTGCCAGCAGTTACTCTATTACGGCTCCTGAAGCTTTCTTT,CASSYSITAPEAFF
TRBV6-6,TRBJ1-5,NA,TRBD1,TGTGCCAGCAGCACCGGGACAGGGCATCAGCCCCAGCATTTT,CASSTGTGHQPQHF
TRBV5-6,TRBJ2-7,NA,NA,TGCGTCGGAGGGACACCGAGTAGGCACGAGCAGTACTTC,CVGGTPSRHEQYF
TRBV11-2,TRBJ2-2,NA,NA,TGTGCCAGCAGCTTAGCGCGGGACTTGAACACCGGGGAGCTGTTTTTT,CASSLARDLNTGELFF
TRBV4-2,TRBJ2-7,few,TRBD1,TGTGCCAGCAGCCAAGTGGGGACAGGTACTGAGCAGTACTTC,CASSQVGTGTEQYF
TRBV6-5,TRBJ1-1,NA,TRBD1,TGTGCCAGCAGTTACCGGGGAGGGGGCTGGGCTTTCTTT,CASSYRGGGWAFF
TRBV29-1,TRBJ2-5,NA,NA,TGCAGCGTTGCGGGGACACCCTTGGAGACCCAGTACTTC,CSVAGTPLETQYF
TRBV6-6,TRBJ1-1,once,NA,TGTGCCAGCAGTTCGTCAGACTTCGCTGAAGCTTTCTTT,CASSSSDFAEAFF
TRBV19,TRBJ1-2,NA,NA,TGTGCCAGTAGTATACCAGGGATTAACTATGGCTACACCTTC,CASSIPGINYGYTF
TRBV6-6,TRBJ1-4,NA,TRBD1,TGTGCCAGCAGTTGGGACAGGGGAGATGAAAAACTGTTTTTT,CASSWDRGDEKLFF
TRBV18,TRBJ1-2,NA,TRBD1,TGTGCCAGCTCTTTGAACGTCGAACAGGGGGCGCCTGGCTACACCTTC,CASSLNVEQGAPGYTF
TRBV7-2,TRBJ1-5,NA,NA,TGTGCCAGCAGGAAATCCCCGAGTCAGCCCCAGCATTTT,CASRKSPSQPQHF
TRBV29-1,TRBJ2-2,NA,TRBD1,TGCAGCGTGGACAGGGGGAACACCGGGGAGCTGTTTTTT,CSVDRGNTGELFF
TRBV5-8,TRBJ2-5,NA,TRBD1,TGTGCCAGCAGCTTGGCTGACCAGGGGGACTTC,CASSLADQGDF
TRBV4-2,TRBJ1-6,NA,TRBD1,TGTGCCAGCAGCCAAGTATCAGGGGGCCCGGGTTCACCCCTCCACTTT,CASSQVSGGPGSPLHF
TRBV9,TRBJ2-7,NA,NA,TGTGCCAGCAGCGTAGCACCTAGCTCCTACGAGCAGTACTTC,CASSVAPSSYEQYF
TRBV5-1,TRBJ1-3,NA,TRBD1,TGCGCCAGCAGCTCCGGACAGGGTTTGAGAGGGGGAAACACCATATATTTT,CASSSGQGLRGGNTIYF
TRBV7-2,TRBJ1-5,NA,NA,TGTGCCAGCAGCTCAGGGTTGAATCAGCCCCAGCATTTT,CASSSGLNQPQHF
TRBV18,TRBJ1-1,NA,NA,TGTGCCAGCTCACAGGGGAATGGGGCTGAAGCTTTCTTT,CASSQGNGAEAFF
TRBV5-4,TRBJ2-5,NA,NA,TGTGCCAGCAGCTCAATCAGGGGGGGAATCCAAGAGACCCAGTACTTC,CASSSIRGGIQETQYF
TRBV7-2,TRBJ1-6,few,NA,TGTGCCAGCAGCTTGAGCTCGGGCTCCTATAATTCACCCCTCCACTTT,CASSLSSGSYNSPLHF
TRBV7-2,TRBJ2-3,NA,NA,TGTGCCAGCAGCTTAGGGGGCAGCGGAAGCACAGATACGCAGTATTTT,CASSLGGSGSTDTQYF
TRBV28,TRBJ2-3,once,TRBD1,TGTGCCAGCAGTCCAGGGGGACAGGGAGGCACAGATACGCAGTATTTT,CASSPGGQGGTDTQYF
TRBV7-9,TRBJ1-1,NA,NA,TGTGCCAGCAGACGCCTCGAGGTAAAAACTGAAGCTTTCTTT,CASRRLEVKTEAFF
TRBV10-3,TRBJ2-3,NA,TRBD2,TGTGCCATCAGTGATATGGGGGGGTCAGATACGCAGTATTTT,CAISDMGGSDTQYF
TRBV2,TRBJ2-2,NA,NA,TGTGCCAGCAGTGAGAGCCGCACCGGGGAGCTGTTTTTT,CASSESRTGELFF
TRBV28,TRBJ1-2,NA,NA,TGTGCCAGCAGTTTTCTCGACAGAATAGATGGCTACACCTTC,CASSFLDRIDGYTF
TRBV7-2,TRBJ1-2,NA,NA,TGTGCCAGCAGCCAAGCGGCCCTTGACTACACCTTC,CASSQAALDYTF
TRBV6-1,TRBJ2-5,NA,NA,TGTGCCAGCAGTTTCGACAGAGAAGAGACCCAGTACTTC,CASSFDREETQYF
TRBV5-6,TRBJ2-7,few,NA,TGTGCCAGCAGCTTGAGTCCGCCTATTCTCTACGAGCAGTACTTC,CASSLSPPILYEQYF
TRBV4-2,TRBJ1-6,few,TRBD1,TGTGCCAGCAGCCAACTTCAGGGGGGAAATTCACCCCTCCACTTT,CASSQLQGGNSPLHF
TRBV19,TRBJ2-2,NA,NA,TGTGCCAGTGGGGGACCGCGCGGCGGGGAGCTGTTTTTT,CASGGPRGGELFF
TRBV29-1,TRBJ1-2,once,TRBD1,TGCAGCGTTGAAGACAGGGGGAACTATGGCTACACCTTC,CSVEDRGNYGYTF
TRBV7-2,TRBJ2-5,NA,NA,TGTGCCAGCAGCGGCCGGGACGTAAAGCAGTACTTC,CASSGRDVKQYF
TRBV4-3,TRBJ2-2,few,NA,TGCGCCAGCGGAGGACTGAGCCGCGGGGAGCTGTTTTTT,CASGGLSRGELFF
TRBV7-6,TRBJ1-1,once,NA,TGTGCCAGTCGGAGAACACAGGGTTGGAACACTGAAGCTTTCTTT,CASRRTQGWNTEAFF
TRBV18,TRBJ2-5,NA,NA,TGTGCCAGCTCATCATCGGCCGAGGCGACCCAGTACTTC,CASSSSAEATQYF
TRBV5-4,TRBJ1-4,NA,NA,TGTGCCAGCAGCTCCGCCGACTCGCTGAATGAAAAACTGTTTTTT,CASSSADSLNEKLFF
TRBV7-3,TRBJ1-1,NA,TRBD1,TGTGCCAGCAGCTTAGACAGGGGAAGGTTCACTGAAGCTTTCTTT,CASSLDRGRFTEAFF
TRBV15,TRBJ1-5,once,TRBD1,TGTGCCACCAGCAGAGAAACGTCAGGGGGCGCCGGTCAGCCCCAGCATTTT,CATSRETSGGAGQPQHF
TRBV6-5,TRBJ2-3,NA,TRBD2,TGTGCCAGCAGGACCGGGGGGGCAGGCACAGATACGCAGTATTTT,CASRTGGAGTDTQYF
TRBV11-2,TRBJ2-5,NA,NA,TGTGCCAGCAGCTTAGGGGGACCCAAAGAGACCCAGTACTTC,CASSLGGPKETQYF
TRBV7-3,TRBJ2-2,medium-sized,NA,TGTGCCAGCAGCTTAACGTGGAACACCGGGGAGCTGTTTTTT,CASSLTWNTGELFF
TRBV27,TRBJ1-2,NA,NA,TGTGCCAGCAGTTCCAGGGGCTCTAACTATGGCTACACCTTC,CASSSRGSNYGYTF
TRBV2,TRBJ1-5,NA,NA,TGTGCCAGCAGTGGAGGAGGGGGTGGCCAGCCCCAGCATTTT,CASSGGGGGQPQHF
TRBV6-5,TRBJ2-7,NA,TRBD1,TGTGCCAGCAGTTACTCTTTCGGCTCAGGGGGCTACGAGCAGTACTTC,CASSYSFGSGGYEQYF
TRBV18,TRBJ2-5,NA,NA,TGTGCCAGCTCCGACGTAGAGACCCAGTACTTC,CASSDVETQYF
TRBV20-1,TRBJ1-4,once,NA,TGCAGTGTACAGGACGGTGAAAAACTGTTTTTT,CSVQDGEKLFF